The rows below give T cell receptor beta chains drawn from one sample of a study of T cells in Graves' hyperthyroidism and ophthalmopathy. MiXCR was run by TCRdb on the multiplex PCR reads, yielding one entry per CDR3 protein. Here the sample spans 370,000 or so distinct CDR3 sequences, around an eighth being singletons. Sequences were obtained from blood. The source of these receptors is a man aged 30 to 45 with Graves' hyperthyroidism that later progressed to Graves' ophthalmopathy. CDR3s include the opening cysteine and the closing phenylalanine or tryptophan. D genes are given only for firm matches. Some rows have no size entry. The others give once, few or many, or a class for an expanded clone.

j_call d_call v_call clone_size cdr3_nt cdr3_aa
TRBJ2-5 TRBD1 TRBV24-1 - TGTGCCACCAGTGACGGACAGGGTGAGACCCAGTACTTC CATSDGQGETQYF
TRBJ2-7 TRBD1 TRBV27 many TGTGCCAGCAGTTTAGCAGGGGGCGCTTCCTACGAGCAGTACTTC CASSLAGGASYEQYF
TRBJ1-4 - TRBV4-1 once TGCGCCAGCAGCCAGCGGGCGACTAATGAAAAACTGTTTTTT CASSQRATNEKLFF
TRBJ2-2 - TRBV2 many TGTGCCAGCAGTCCGCGGGCACCGGGCACCGGGGAGCTGTTTTTT CASSPRAPGTGELFF
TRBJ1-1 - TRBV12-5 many TGTGCTAGTGGTTTTGGGGGTTTGATGAACACTGAAGCTTTCTTT CASGFGGLMNTEAFF
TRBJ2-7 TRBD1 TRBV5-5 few TGTGCCAGCAGCTTTCCGGGACAGATGTACGAGCAGTACTTC CASSFPGQMYEQYF
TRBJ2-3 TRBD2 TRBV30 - TGTGCCTGGAGTGTGGGGCTAGCGGGGGGGGCAGATACGCAGTATTTT CAWSVGLAGGADTQYF
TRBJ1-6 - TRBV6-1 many TGTGCCAGCAGATCAGGGGTATCACCCCTCCACTTT CASRSGVSPLHF
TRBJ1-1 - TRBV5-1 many TGCGCCAGCAGCTTGGTTTGGGGGGCAGGCACTGAAGCTTTCTTT CASSLVWGAGTEAFF
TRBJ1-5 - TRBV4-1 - TGCGCCAGCAGCCCCCGACATGTTATAGCCGATCAGCCCCAGCATTTT CASSPRHVIADQPQHF
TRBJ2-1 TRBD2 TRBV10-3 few TGTGCCATCAGTGAGGAGGATAGCGGGGGGCCGGGCAATGAGCAGTTCTTC CAISEEDSGGPGNEQFF
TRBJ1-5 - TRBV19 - TGTGCCAGTAGTCTACACTCGGGGGGGGGGATTGGGCAGCCCCAGCATTTT CASSLHSGGGIGQPQHF
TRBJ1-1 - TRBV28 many TGTGCCAGCAGTTTCCCACATCGGGGGTGTTGGGTGGCTTTCTTT CASSFPHRGCWVAFF
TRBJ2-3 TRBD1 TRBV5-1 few TGCGCCAGCAGCTTGGGAAGGCAGGGGGCGGCCGATACGCAGTATTTT CASSLGRQGAADTQYF
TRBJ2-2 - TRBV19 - TGTGCCAGTAGTATTTTGCGAACCTCCACCGGGGAGCTGTTTTTT CASSILRTSTGELFF
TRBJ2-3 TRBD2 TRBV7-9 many TGTGCCAGCAGCTTAGCGGCGGGGGGCCCCACAGATACGCAGTATTTT CASSLAAGGPTDTQYF
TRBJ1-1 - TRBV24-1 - TGTGCCACCAGTGACGGGGGGACCCGTGAAGCTTTCTTT CATSDGGTREAFF
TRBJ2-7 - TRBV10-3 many TGTGCCATCAGTGAGTCCGCATCAGGAGGGAGCTCCTACGAGCAGTACTTC CAISESASGGSSYEQYF
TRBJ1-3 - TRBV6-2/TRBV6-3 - TGTGCCACCATGGCTGGAAACACCATATATTTT CATMAGNTIYF
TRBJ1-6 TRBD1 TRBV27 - TGTGCCAGCAGTTCCTGGGACAGGGATTATAATTCACCCCTCCACTTT CASSSWDRDYNSPLHF
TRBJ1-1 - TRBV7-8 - TGTGCCAGCACCCTAGGGTGGGGGGACACTGAAGCTTTCTTT CASTLGWGDTEAFF
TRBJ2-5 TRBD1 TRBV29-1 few TGCAGCGTTGAAGATCCTAGTGACAGGGAATTCGTGGAGACCCAGTACTTC CSVEDPSDREFVETQYF
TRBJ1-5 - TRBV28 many TGTGCCAGCAGTTTATACAGGAATAGCAATCAGCCCCAGCATTTT CASSLYRNSNQPQHF
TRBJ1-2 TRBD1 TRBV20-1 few TGCAGTGCTAGAGACGCAGGGGGGCATGGCTACACCTTC CSARDAGGHGYTF
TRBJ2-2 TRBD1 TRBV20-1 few TGCAGTGCTAGAAACAGGGGGCTAAACACCGGGGAGCTGTTTTTT CSARNRGLNTGELFF
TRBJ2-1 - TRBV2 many TGTGCCAGCACTTTCGGGCGATCCTACAATGAGCAGTTCTTC CASTFGRSYNEQFF
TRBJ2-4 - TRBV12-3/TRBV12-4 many TGTGCCAGCAGTTTCGGGGTGACGAACATTCAGTACTTC CASSFGVTNIQYF
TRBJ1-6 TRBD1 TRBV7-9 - TGTGCCAGCAGTTCGGGACAGGCTAATTCACCCCTCCACTTT CASSSGQANSPLHF